This T cell receptor (beta chain) originates from a study of blood T cell repertoires in COVID-19. Looking at the study overall: Sources were T cells, B-cell-depleted T cells, or PBMCs; the material itself was cDNA or gDNA.

Cohorts were determined from participant-reported clinical history. Recovery meant two consecutive negative NP/OP PCR tests, professional clearance, or resolved symptoms. Under the authors' procedure: From reference gene primer amplification, estimates of nucleated cell counts were derived. Generated by immunoSEQ multiplex PCR, the TCRdb table keeps only in-frame clones and is missing some. Clonal size and the V and J genes are those of that table, whereas D and trimming came from the DNA. The sample holds over 120,000 clones, around 79% seen once. In its sample, this clone was seen many times. CDR1 and CDR2 from the germline V gene are SEHNR and FQNEAQ (reference sequence). With 3 bases removed from V and 6 bases from J, the gap between germline ends came to 8 bases. CDR3 length equals 13 residues.

This chain connects TRBV7-9 to TRBJ2-2; a weak D match, TRBD2 (6 bases). What was sequenced was PBMCs or T cells enriched from blood (not recorded which). The receptor's source is a woman in her 50s who had recovered from COVID-19. This chain's CDR3 is CASSLGGSGELFF. The CDR3 coding sequence is TGTGCCAGCAGCTTGGGGGGATCCGGGGAGCTGTTTTTT.